This TCR beta chain was sequenced for a study of blood T cell repertoires in COVID-19. Turning to the study itself: In each case, the material was cDNA or gDNA derived from T cells, B-cell-depleted T cells, or PBMCs.

As processed by the authors: Reference gene primer amplification gave estimated nucleated cell counts. Sequencing used immunoSEQ multiplex PCR; TCRdb keeps in-frame clones, though not all of them. V, J and clone size reflect that table, while D and trimming were determined from the DNA. The sample carries a few hundred thousand clones, roughly 90% recorded once. The CDR3 totals 15 residues. Germline loops: CDR1 LGHNA, CDR2 YNFKEQ. Trimming removed 1 base from V and 7 bases from J; junction bases left unmatched: 4. The sequence was obtained from a woman aged 25 to 39 who had recovered from COVID-19. The chain links TRBV4-2 to TRBJ1-6; 7 bases map to TRBD1. Sequences were obtained from PBMCs or T cells enriched from blood (not recorded which). The CDR3 loop is CASSQGRTGNSPLHF. DNA for the CDR3: TGTGCCAGCAGCCAAGGCAGGACAGGAAATTCACCCCTCCACTTT.